Presented here are 30 T cell receptor beta chains from one specimen sequenced in a study of T cell responses to AZD1222 COVID-19 vaccine. Clones were read by immunoSEQ multiplex PCR, and TCRdb kept only the in-frame ones, dropping some. The table includes more than 150,000 clones, approximately 92% detected once. The sequences come from peripheral blood, collected on day 0 of AZD1222 vaccination. These receptors originate from an adult in good health.

The chain links TRBV30 to TRBJ1-5, with TRBD1 matching over 8 bases. This CDR3 spans 16 amino acids. From germline, CDR1 is GTSNPN and CDR2 SVGIG (reference sequence). V gave up 2 bases and J gave up 6 bases; unmatched junction bases: 12. The CDR3 nucleotides are TGTGCCTGGAGTCGACCCACGGGACAGGTCGGTCAGCCCCAGCATTTT. Translation: CAWSRPTGQVGQPQHF.

This clone was counted a single time. The CDR3 here is CASSPGDRAVNEQFF. The CDR3 DNA reads as TGCGCCAGCAGCCCAGGGGACAGGGCGGTGAATGAGCAGTTCTTC. This chain connects TRBV5-1 to TRBJ2-1, with 9 bases matching TRBD1. This CDR3 is built from 15 residues. The germline CDR1 and CDR2 sequences are SGHRS and YFSETQ. J was trimmed by 7 bases and V by 4 bases; bases with no gene match: 9.

Concerning this clone: The same CDR3 can be traced to other DNA sequences in this sample. The V gene is TRBV19, the J gene TRBJ1-1; possible D gene TRBD1, 5 bases. The CDR3 totals 15 residues. V was shortened by 9 bases and J by 0 bases, with 17 bases between the two germline ends. CDR1 LNHDA and CDR2 SQIVND come from the germline V gene (reference sequence). CDR3 amino acids: CASRRDFGVNTEAFF. The CDR3 DNA follows: TGTGCCAGCAGGAGGGACTTCGGCGTGAACACTGAAGCTTTCTTT.

The chain uses TRBV5-6 and TRBJ2-1; the D is unclear. The CDR3 contains 15 residues. Germline CDR1 SGHDT, CDR2 YYEEEE. Trimming took off 1 base at V and 0 bases at J, with 8 bases between the two ends. The CDR3 is CASSLWRSSYNEQFF. The CDR3 nucleotides are TGTGCCAGCAGCTTGTGGCGGAGCTCCTACAATGAGCAGTTCTTC.

The V and J genes are TRBV15 and TRBJ1-5; 7 bases are shared with TRBD1. Germline trimming cut 6 bases from V and 4 bases from J; bases unmatched to any gene: 9. Per germline, CDR1 LNHNV and CDR2 YYDKDF (reference sequence). The CDR3 has 15 amino acids. DNA for the CDR3: TGTGCCACCAGACACCGCACAGGGGCTAATCAGCCCCAGCATTTT. Amino acids: CATRHRTGANQPQHF.

The chain carries TRBV14 and TRBJ2-2; D uncertain. V lost 4 bases and J 6 bases, leaving 12 bases between the germline ends. From germline, CDR1 is SGHDN and CDR2 FVKESK. The CDR3 extends over 14 amino acids. The CDR3 DNA reads as TGTGCCAGCAGCCTCCAAGTGGGGTCCGGGGAGCTGTTTTTT. This codes for CASSLQVGSGELFF.

The chain employs TRBV28 and TRBJ1-5, with D tentatively TRBD1 (5 bases). This CDR3 spans 13 amino acids. V lost 5 bases to trimming and J lost 7 bases, with 12 bases between them. CDR1 is MDHEN, CDR2 SYDVKM, per germline. The CDR3 loop is CASSMLPGQPQHF. CDR3 sequence (DNA): TGTGCCAGCAGTATGCTGCCAGGGCAGCCCCAGCATTTT.

CDR3 protein: CAWGDSESGYTF. The CDR3 DNA sequence: TGTGCCTGGGGGGACAGCGAGAGTGGCTACACCTTC. The chain combines TRBV30 with TRBJ1-2; the match to TRBD1 covers 7 bases. The CDR3 sequence is 12 residues long. CDR1 is GTSNPN and CDR2 is SVGIG in the germline V gene (reference sequence). The ends lost 5 bases at V and 7 bases at J; junction bases unmatched: 7.

This chain uses TRBV4-3 with TRBJ2-5; D unresolved. The V end was cut by 0 bases, the J end by 5 bases, with 7 bases between. The germline gives CDR1 LGHNA, CDR2 YSLEER. The CDR3 has 13 amino acids. Here the CDR3 reads CASSQESGETQYF. DNA of the CDR3: TGCGCCAGCAGCCAAGAATCCGGGGAGACCCAGTACTTC.

The rearrangement links TRBV28 to TRBJ1-1; 9 bases align to TRBD1. Trimming removed 5 bases from V and 1 base from J; junction bases left unmatched: 5. This CDR3 region has 15 residues. Germline V CDR1 and CDR2: MDHEN, SYDVKM. The CDR3 protein is CASSIPGQGNTEAFF. The DNA for the CDR3 is TGTGCCAGCAGTATCCCGGGACAGGGGAACACTGAAGCTTTCTTT.

The chain uses TRBV7-3 and TRBJ2-1, with TRBD1 as a possible D gene (5 bases). Trimming shortened V by 5 bases and J by 4 bases, and 15 bases separated the two germline ends. The CDR3 totals 15 residues. Germline-derived CDR1 and CDR2 are SGHTA and FQGTGA. In DNA, the CDR3 is TGTGCCAGCAGCCAGGAGCCAGGGATTTACAATGAGCAGTTCTTC. The encoded protein is CASSQEPGIYNEQFF.

This sequence joins TRBV6-1 and TRBJ2-7; TRBD1 might be the D (6 bases). Germline V CDR1 and CDR2: MNHNS, SASEGT. The V and J ends lost 2 bases and 3 bases respectively, with 11 bases between them. The CDR3 runs 14 residues. Here the CDR3 reads CASSERAGVYEQYV. For the CDR3, the DNA is TGTGCCAGCAGTGAACGGGCAGGGGTCTACGAGCAGTACGTC.

This clone has a single count. This chain uses TRBV11-1 with TRBJ1-2, with TRBD1 as a possible D gene (5 bases). There are 14 residues in the CDR3. CDR1 is SGHAT, CDR2 FQDESV, per germline (reference sequence). The V end was cut by 1 base, the J end by 10 bases, with 16 bases between. CDR3 sequence reads: CASSLEGAVSVYTF. In nucleotides, the CDR3 is TGTGCCAGCAGCTTAGAAGGGGCAGTGTCGGTCTACACCTTC.

The chain recombines TRBV7-2 with TRBJ1-2; 7 positions match TRBD1. Trimming at V came to 5 bases and at J to 4 bases, leaving 10 bases not matched to a gene. The V gene's germline CDR1 is SGHTA and CDR2 FQGNSA. The CDR3 extends over 15 amino acids. The CDR3 nucleotides are TGTGCCAGCAGCCTAGACAGGGTTTTGGGCTATGGCTACACCTTC. This sequence encodes CASSLDRVLGYGYTF.

This clone was picked up a small number of times. The J gene is TRBJ2-1, the V gene TRBV24-1, with 13 bases matching TRBD2. V shed 2 bases, J shed 9 bases, and the junction held 9 bases outside the gene matches. Germline CDR1 and CDR2: KGHDR and SFDVKD. The CDR3 has 17 residues. In nucleotides, the CDR3 is TGTGCCACCAGTGATTGGACTAGCGGGGGCCAGATGCGTGAGCAGTTCTTC. It yields the protein CATSDWTSGGQMREQFF.

This rearrangement joins TRBV7-2 to TRBJ2-5, with D perhaps being TRBD1 or TRBD2 (7 bases each). The CDR3 runs to 17 residues. Germline CDR1 and CDR2: SGHTA and FQGNSA. V dropped 1 base and J dropped 5 bases, with 20 bases sitting between them. CDR3 DNA: TGTGCCAGCAGCTTAGTGGGAGGGGGCAACGTCGGGGAGACCCAGTACTTC. This gives the protein CASSLVGGGNVGETQYF.

This chain joins TRBV7-9 and TRBJ2-2; TRBD1 aligns across 7 bases. This CDR3 is 14 amino acids long. V lost 4 bases and J lost 6; bases outside the gene matches: 5. The germline V gene encodes CDR1 SEHNR and CDR2 FQNEAQ (reference sequence). The CDR3 reads CASSSYRGPGELFF. The CDR3 DNA reads TGTGCCAGCAGCTCGTACAGGGGTCCCGGGGAGCTGTTTTTT.

The rearrangement links TRBV19 to TRBJ2-1, with 7 positions matching TRBD2. Germline values: CDR1 LNHDA, CDR2 SQIVND (reference sequence). CDR3 length: 12 residues. The CDR3 reads CSSRRESNEQFF. The DNA of the CDR3 is TGTTCCTCTAGGCGGGAGTCCAATGAGCAGTTCTTC.

The table lists this clone with a count of one. This rearrangement joins TRBV15 to TRBJ1-1; no definite D call. Germline V gene lookup returns CDR1 LNHNV and CDR2 YYDKDF (reference sequence). The CDR3 covers 13 residues. Trimming removed 3 bases from V and 1 base from J, with 6 bases in between. The CDR3, as DNA: TGTGCCACCAGCAGGGGTCGGAACACTGAAGCTTTCTTT. It translates to CATSRGRNTEAFF.

The chain uses TRBV27 and TRBJ1-6; D not resolved. Looked up from germline, CDR1 is MNHEY and CDR2 is SMNVEV (reference sequence). The CDR3 is 15 amino acids. V was cut by 5 bases and J by 2 bases, with 10 bases left in between. The CDR3 reads CASSREGAYNSPLHF. In DNA form, the CDR3 reads TGTGCCAGCAGTCGGGAGGGTGCCTATAATTCACCCCTCCACTTT.

V gene TRBV7-2 combines with J gene TRBJ1-1; no clear D. Germline V gene data show CDR1 as SGHTA and CDR2 as FQGNSA. The CDR3 totals 16 residues. Trimming shortened V by 4 bases and J by 0 bases, and 15 bases separated the two germline ends. CDR3 nucleotide sequence: TGTGCCAGCAGCTCTCCGGGAGCTCTTATGAACACTGAAGCTTTCTTT. Encoded protein: CASSSPGALMNTEAFF.

The chain has TRBV18 and TRBJ2-1; D is undetermined. V shed 6 bases and J shed 6 bases, with 9 bases lying between them. The germline V gene has CDR1 KGHSH and CDR2 LQKENI. The CDR3 loop spans 12 amino acids. Written as DNA, the CDR3 is TGTGCCAGCTCGGCCGCCAGCAATGAGCAGTTCTTC. Encoded protein: CASSAASNEQFF.

The chain has TRBV6-6 and TRBJ2-7; D gene unclear. In germline, CDR1 is MNHNY, CDR2 SVGAGI (reference sequence). The CDR3 covers 12 residues. Trimming shortened V by 5 bases and J by 4 bases, and 9 bases separated the two germline ends. The CDR3, as DNA: TGTGCCAGCAGTCAGAATCAGTACGAGCAGTACGTC. Translating it yields CASSQNQYEQYV.

The chain combines TRBV11-2 with TRBJ1-2; D is uncertain. Germline lookup yields CDR1 SGHAT and CDR2 FQNNGV. This CDR3 has 15 amino acids. V was pared by 10 bases and J by 0 bases, with 18 bases between. The CDR3 loop reads CAILNRRAPNYGYTF. The CDR3 nucleotides read TGTGCCATCCTTAATAGAAGGGCCCCTAACTATGGCTACACCTTC.

The rearrangement links TRBV5-1 to TRBJ2-7, with D perhaps TRBD1 or TRBD2 (5 bases each). V lost 3 bases to trimming and J lost 3 bases, with 13 bases between them. The CDR3 extends over 14 amino acids. Germline CDR1 is SGHRS and CDR2 is YFSETQ. CDR3 DNA sequence: TGCGCCAGCAGCTCGGGACCATCGAGCTACGAGCAGTACTTC. It is translated as CASSSGPSSYEQYF.

About this clone: The sample contains more than one DNA sequence encoding this CDR3. V usage is TRBV11-2 and J usage is TRBJ1-1; TRBD1 matches 11 bases. Germline V CDR1 and CDR2: SGHAT, FQNNGV. This CDR3 is built from 16 residues. The trim removed 1 base at V and 4 bases at J, leaving 5 bases unmatched. CDR3 DNA: TGTGCCAGCAGCTTAGGGGTCGGACAGGGGGCCACTGAAGCTTTCTTT. This codes for CASSLGVGQGATEAFF.

V usage is TRBV9 and J usage is TRBJ2-1, with D maybe TRBD1 (5 bases). Germline CDR1 SGDLS, CDR2 YYNGEE. V was trimmed by 5 bases and J by 5 bases, leaving 17 bases between them. The CDR3 spans 15 residues. The CDR3 bases are TGTGCCAGCAGTGCCCTAAGTAGGGGTAACAATGAGCAGTTCTTC. It yields the protein CASSALSRGNNEQFF.

A single count supports this clone. The chain uses TRBV4-1 and TRBJ1-1; D is undetermined. Germline V CDR1 and CDR2: MGHRA, YSYEKL. The CDR3 runs 13 residues. The V gene lost 5 bases and the J gene lost 2 bases, with 9 bases spanning the gap. CDR3 nucleotides: TGCGCCAGCAGCTTTAGACCAAACACTGAAGCTTTCTTT. Translating gives CASSFRPNTEAFF.

This chain uses TRBV7-2 with TRBJ2-2; D not certain. The CDR3 runs to 13 residues. Germline CDR1 is SGHTA and CDR2 is FQGNSA. Trimming left V 4 bases short and J 6 bases short, with 9 bases between. The CDR3 reads CASSYGEAGELFF. In nucleotides, the CDR3 is TGTGCCAGCAGCTATGGCGAAGCCGGGGAGCTGTTTTTT.

This chain connects TRBV5-1 to TRBJ2-1, with TRBD2 identical over 7 bases. This CDR3 comprises 15 residues. V shed 2 bases and J 1 base; nucleotides not matched to a gene: 3. The germline CDR1 and CDR2 sequences are SGHRS and YFSETQ. The CDR3 DNA follows: TGCGCCAGCAGCTTAGGCGGGAGATCCTACAATGAGCAGTTCTTC. This encodes CASSLGGRSYNEQFF.